These 2 T cell receptor beta chains share one sample of origin, sequenced in a study of early T cells in non-severe SARS-CoV-2 infection (dated by TCRdb to about 2021). Library preparation used 5' RACE. The sequencing machine was a NextSeq 500. The public sequencing data were trimmed at Q25 with fastp and processed into clonotypes with MiXCR by TCRdb, which kept only in-frame beta chains. A single entry per CDR3 protein holds the most common genes and DNA from its merged rows. The sample has about 64,000 distinct CDR3 sequences on record, roughly 9% of them singletons. Together, the top ten hold roughly 12% of the sample. The sequenced sample was whole blood, obtained at baseline. Receptors were obtained from an adult who was a healthcare worker with PCR-confirmed SARS-CoV-2 infection or an uninfected control (not recorded which).

This rearrangement joins TRBV6-1 to TRBJ1-1; no firm D call. The CDR3 is 15 residues long. Trimming stripped 8 bases from V and 0 bases from J, with 16 bases between. Germline V gene lookup returns CDR1 MNHNS and CDR2 SASEGT. The chain's CDR3 is CASRARLALNTEAFF. CDR3 sequence (DNA): TGTGCCAGCCGAGCCCGTTTGGCCTTGAACACTGAAGCTTTCTTT.

This clonotype came up a few times. This chain uses TRBV7-6 with TRBJ2-7; 10 bases line up with TRBD2. V was clipped by 5 bases and J by 2 bases; unmatched bases: 6. Germline loops: CDR1 SGHVS, CDR2 FNYEAQ. The CDR3 runs to 15 residues. CDR3 nucleotides: TGTGCCAGCAGCACCAAAGCGGGAGGGGCCTACGAGCAGTACTTC. Its protein product is CASSTKAGGAYEQYF.